This T cell receptor (beta chain) was profiled in a study of molecular identifiers for immune sequencing clone quantification. Study overall: Split five ways in replicates, RNA from approximately 20,000 or 98,000 naive CD8 cells had four portions sequenced. Study results and caveats: The study found clones above 20 RNA copies held over 98% of effector molecules and under 1% in naive cells.

Previously described methods and listed TCR primers were employed for the bulk TCR libraries. From the PCR reads, TCRdb called clonotypes with MiXCR, one entry per CDR3 protein. This sample has 300,000 to 350,000 distinct CDR3 sequences, with about 20% found just once. A CD8+CD4-CCR7+CD45RA+ gate was used to sort naive CD8 T cells. The CDR3 sequence is 14 residues long. V was trimmed by 2 bases and J by 6 bases, leaving 11 bases between them. This clonotype appeared many times. What it recognizes is unknown. The V and J genes are TRBV12-3 or TRBV12-4 and TRBJ2-1; either TRBD1 or TRBD2 may fit D (6 bases each). Input material: naive CD8+ T cells from blood, with Jurkat cell RNA spiked in. Subset in this sample: FACS-sorted CD8+CD4-CCR7+CD45RA+ naive T cells. The clonotype comes from a human donor in good health. Some libraries in this study had Jurkat cell RNA spiked in. DNA of the CDR3: TGTGCCAGCAGTTTATGGAGGGGGACCAATGAGCAGTTCTTC. Amino acid sequence: CASSLWRGTNEQFF.